This TCR beta chain emerged from a study of OX40 agonist ivuxolimab in advanced cancers. Across the whole study: An agonistic anti-OX40 (CD134) antibody, ivuxolimab, was used to treat the patients.

Profiling relied on immunoSEQ multiplex PCR, and the TCRdb table lists in-frame clones only, not all of them. The sample holds 45,000 or so clones; 84% are singletons and the top ten take around 2.5%. A word on this clone: The antigen remains undetermined.

Findings and caveats of the study: CD4+ and CD8+ T cells in blood underwent clonal expansion by week 6 at 0.1 to 3.0 mg/kg. There were, on average, more expanded clones in CD8+ T cells than in CD4+.

This CDR3 comprises 15 residues. V gave up 8 bases and J gave up 2 bases; unmatched junction bases: 9. The sequence was collected from an adult with an advanced solid tumor such as melanoma, head and neck, liver or kidney cancer. Material: CD4+ or CD8+ T cells sorted from blood, obtained in a trial of the OX40 agonist ivuxolimab. The rearrangement joins TRBV5-3 to TRBJ1-5; 8 bases line up with TRBD1. TRBV5-3 is marked as an open reading frame, function uncertain. CDR3 sequence: CASDRGNRGNQPQHF. The CDR3 DNA reads TGTGCCAGCGACAGGGGCAATCGAGGCAATCAGCCCCAGCATTTT.